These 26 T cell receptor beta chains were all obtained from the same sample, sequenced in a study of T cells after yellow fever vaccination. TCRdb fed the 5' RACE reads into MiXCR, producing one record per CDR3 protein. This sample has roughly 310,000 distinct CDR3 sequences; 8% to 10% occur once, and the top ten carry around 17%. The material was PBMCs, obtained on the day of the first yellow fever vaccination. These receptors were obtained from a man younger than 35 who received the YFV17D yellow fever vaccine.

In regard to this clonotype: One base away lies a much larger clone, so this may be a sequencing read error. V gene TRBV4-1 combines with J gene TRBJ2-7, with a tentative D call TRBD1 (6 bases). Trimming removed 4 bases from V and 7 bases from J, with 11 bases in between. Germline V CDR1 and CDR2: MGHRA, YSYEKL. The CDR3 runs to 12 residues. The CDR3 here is CASSRIGGEQYF. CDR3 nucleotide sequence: TGCGCCAGCAGCCGAATAGGGGGTGAGCAGTACTTC.

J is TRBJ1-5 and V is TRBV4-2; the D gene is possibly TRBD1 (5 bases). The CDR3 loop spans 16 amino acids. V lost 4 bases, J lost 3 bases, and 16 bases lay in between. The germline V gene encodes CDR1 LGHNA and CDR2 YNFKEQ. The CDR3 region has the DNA TGTGCCAGCAGCCGGGGGGAGGGAACAGTCAATCAGCCCCAGCATTTT. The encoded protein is CASSRGEGTVNQPQHF.

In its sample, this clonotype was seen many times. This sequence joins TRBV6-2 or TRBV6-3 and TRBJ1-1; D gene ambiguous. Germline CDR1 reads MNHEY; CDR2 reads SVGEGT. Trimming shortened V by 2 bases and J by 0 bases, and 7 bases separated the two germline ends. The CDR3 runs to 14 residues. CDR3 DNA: TGTGCCAGCAGTTACACAGCGTTGAACACTGAAGCTTTCTTT. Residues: CASSYTALNTEAFF.

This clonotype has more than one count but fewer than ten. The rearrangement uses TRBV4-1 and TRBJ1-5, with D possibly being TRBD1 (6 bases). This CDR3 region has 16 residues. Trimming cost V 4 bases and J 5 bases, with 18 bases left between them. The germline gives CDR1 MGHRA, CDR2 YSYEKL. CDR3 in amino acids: CASSPIGGGRHQPQHF. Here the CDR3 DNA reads TGCGCCAGCAGCCCCATAGGGGGGGGTAGGCATCAGCCCCAGCATTTT.

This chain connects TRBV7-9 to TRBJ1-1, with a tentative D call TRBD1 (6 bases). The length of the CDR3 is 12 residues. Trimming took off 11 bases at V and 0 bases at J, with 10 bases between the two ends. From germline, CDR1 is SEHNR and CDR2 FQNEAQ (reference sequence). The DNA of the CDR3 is TGTGCCGGACAGAAAATGAACACTGAAGCTTTCTTT. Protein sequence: CAGQKMNTEAFF.

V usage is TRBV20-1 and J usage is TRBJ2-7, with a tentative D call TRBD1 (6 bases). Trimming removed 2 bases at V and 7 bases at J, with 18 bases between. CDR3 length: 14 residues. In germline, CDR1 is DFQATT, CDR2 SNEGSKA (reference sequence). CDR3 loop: CSARTGTARGEQYV. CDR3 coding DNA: TGCAGTGCTAGAACAGGGACCGCTCGGGGAGAGCAGTACGTC.

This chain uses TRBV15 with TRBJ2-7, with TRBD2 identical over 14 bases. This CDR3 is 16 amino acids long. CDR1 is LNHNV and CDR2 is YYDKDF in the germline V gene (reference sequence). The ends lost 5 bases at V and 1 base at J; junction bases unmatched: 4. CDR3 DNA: TGTGCCACCAGCGGAGGACTAGCGGGGGGTTCCTACGAGCAGTACTTC. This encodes CATSGGLAGGSYEQYF.

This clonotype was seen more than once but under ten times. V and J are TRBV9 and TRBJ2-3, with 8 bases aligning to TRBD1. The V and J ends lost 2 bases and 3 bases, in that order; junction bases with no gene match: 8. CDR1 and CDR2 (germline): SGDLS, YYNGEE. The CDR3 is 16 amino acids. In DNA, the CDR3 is TGTGCCAGCAGCGTCGGCCAGGGGGCGGAGACAGATACGCAGTATTTT. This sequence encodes CASSVGQGAETDTQYF.

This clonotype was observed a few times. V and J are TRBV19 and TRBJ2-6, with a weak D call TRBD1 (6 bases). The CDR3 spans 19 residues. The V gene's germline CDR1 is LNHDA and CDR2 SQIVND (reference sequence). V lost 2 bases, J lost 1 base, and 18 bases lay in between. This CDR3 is CASSIHPGRGGSGANVLTF. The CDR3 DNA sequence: TGTGCCAGTAGTATACACCCGGGCAGGGGTGGATCTGGGGCCAACGTCCTGACTTTC.

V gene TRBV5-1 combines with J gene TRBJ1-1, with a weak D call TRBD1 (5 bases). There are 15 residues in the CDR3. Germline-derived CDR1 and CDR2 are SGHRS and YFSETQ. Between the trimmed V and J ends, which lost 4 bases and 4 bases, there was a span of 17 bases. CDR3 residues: CASSPAGRDGTEAFF. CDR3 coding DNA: TGCGCCAGCAGCCCAGCGGGCAGGGATGGCACTGAAGCTTTCTTT.

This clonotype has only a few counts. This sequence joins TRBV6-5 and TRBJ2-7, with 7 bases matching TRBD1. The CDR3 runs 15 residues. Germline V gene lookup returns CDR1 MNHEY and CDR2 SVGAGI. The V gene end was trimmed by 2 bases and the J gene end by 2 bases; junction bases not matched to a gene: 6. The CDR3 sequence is CASSYSNRGPYEQYV. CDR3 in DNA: TGTGCCAGCAGTTACAGTAACAGGGGTCCCTACGAGCAGTACGTC.

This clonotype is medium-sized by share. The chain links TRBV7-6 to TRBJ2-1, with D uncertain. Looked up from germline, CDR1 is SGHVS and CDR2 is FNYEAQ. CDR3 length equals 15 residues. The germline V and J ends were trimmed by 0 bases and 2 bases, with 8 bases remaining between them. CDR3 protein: CASSLALVPYNEQFF. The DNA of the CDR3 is TGTGCCAGCAGCTTAGCGTTGGTTCCCTACAATGAGCAGTTCTTC.

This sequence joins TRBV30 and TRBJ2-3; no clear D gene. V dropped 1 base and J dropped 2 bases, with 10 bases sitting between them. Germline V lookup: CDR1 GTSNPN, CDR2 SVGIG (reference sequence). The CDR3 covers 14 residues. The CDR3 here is CAWSALTSTDTQYF. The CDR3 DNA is TGTGCCTGGAGTGCCTTGACGTCCACAGATACGCAGTATTTT.

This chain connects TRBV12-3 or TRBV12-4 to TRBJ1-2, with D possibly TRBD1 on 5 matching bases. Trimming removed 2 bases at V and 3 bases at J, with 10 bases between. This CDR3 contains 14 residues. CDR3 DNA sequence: TGTGCCAGCAGTTTATGGCAGGGAGACTATGGCTACACCTTC. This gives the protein CASSLWQGDYGYTF.

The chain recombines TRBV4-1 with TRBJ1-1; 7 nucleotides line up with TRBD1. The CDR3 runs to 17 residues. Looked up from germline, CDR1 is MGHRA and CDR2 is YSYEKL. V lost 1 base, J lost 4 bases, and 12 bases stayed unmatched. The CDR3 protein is CASSQGGRGQGGTEAFF. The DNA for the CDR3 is TGCGCCAGCAGCCAAGGGGGAAGGGGGCAAGGGGGCACTGAAGCTTTCTTT.

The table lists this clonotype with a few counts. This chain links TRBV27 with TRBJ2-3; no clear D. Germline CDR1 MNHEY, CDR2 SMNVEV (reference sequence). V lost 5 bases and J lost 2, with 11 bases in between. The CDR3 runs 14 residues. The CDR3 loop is CASSQYPLTDTQYF. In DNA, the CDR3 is TGTGCCAGCAGTCAATACCCCCTCACAGATACGCAGTATTTT.

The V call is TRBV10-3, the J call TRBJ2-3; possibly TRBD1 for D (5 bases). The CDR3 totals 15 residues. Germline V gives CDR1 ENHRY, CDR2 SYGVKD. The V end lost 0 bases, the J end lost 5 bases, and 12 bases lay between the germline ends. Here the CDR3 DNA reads TGTGCCATCAGTGAGTCCACAGGCCAACAAGATACGCAGTATTTT. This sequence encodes CAISESTGQQDTQYF.

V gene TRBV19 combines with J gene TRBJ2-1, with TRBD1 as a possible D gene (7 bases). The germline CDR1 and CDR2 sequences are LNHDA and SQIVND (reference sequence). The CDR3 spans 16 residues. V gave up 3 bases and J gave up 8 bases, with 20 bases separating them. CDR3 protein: CASSIGSGGLGDEQFF. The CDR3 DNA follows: TGTGCCAGTAGTATTGGGTCAGGGGGGTTAGGTGATGAGCAGTTCTTC.

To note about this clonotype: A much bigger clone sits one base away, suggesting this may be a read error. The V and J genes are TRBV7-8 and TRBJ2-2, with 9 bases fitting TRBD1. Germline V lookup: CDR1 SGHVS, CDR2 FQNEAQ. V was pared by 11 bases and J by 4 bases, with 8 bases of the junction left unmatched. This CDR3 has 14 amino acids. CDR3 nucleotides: TGTGCCGGACAGGACAGGGGTATCACCGGGGAGCTGTTTTTT. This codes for CAGQDRGITGELFF.

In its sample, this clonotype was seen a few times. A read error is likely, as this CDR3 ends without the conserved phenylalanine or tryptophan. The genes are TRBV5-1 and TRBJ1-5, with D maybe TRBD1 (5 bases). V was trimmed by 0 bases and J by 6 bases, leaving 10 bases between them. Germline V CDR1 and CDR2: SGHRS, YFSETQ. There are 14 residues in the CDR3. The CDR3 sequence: CASSLGGVGQPQHL. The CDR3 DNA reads TGCGCCAGCAGCTTGGGGGGGGTCGGTCAGCCCCAGCATCTT.

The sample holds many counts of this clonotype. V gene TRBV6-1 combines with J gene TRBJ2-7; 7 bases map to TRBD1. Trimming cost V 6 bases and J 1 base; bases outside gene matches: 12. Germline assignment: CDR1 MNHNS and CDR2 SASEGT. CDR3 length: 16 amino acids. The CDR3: CASSRTMTGSSYEQYF. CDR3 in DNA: TGTGCCAGCAGCCGAACCATGACAGGGAGTTCCTACGAGCAGTACTTC.

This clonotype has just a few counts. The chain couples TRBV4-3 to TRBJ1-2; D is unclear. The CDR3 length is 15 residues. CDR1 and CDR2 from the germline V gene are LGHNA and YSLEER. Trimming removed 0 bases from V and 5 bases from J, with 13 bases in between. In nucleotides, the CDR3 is TGCGCCAGCAGCCAAGATGGGAGGGCGGCGTATGGCTACACCTTC. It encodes CASSQDGRAAYGYTF.

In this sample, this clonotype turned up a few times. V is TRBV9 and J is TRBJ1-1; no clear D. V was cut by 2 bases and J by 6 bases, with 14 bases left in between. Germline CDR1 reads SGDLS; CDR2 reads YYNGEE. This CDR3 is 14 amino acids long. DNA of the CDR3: TGTGCCAGCAGCGTCGGACCGACCACACCTGAAGCTTTCTTT. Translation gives CASSVGPTTPEAFF.

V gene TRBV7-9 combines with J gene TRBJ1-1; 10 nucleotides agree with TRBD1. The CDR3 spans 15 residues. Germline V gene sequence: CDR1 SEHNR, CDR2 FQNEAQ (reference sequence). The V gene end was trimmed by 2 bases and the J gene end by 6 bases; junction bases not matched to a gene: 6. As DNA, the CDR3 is TGTGCCAGCAGCTTATCGGACAGGGGGTCCTCTGAAGCTTTCTTT. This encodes CASSLSDRGSSEAFF. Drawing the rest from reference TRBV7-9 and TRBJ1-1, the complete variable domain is DTGVSQNPRHKITKRGQNVTFRCDPISEHNRLYWYRQTLGQGPEFLTYFQNEAQLEKSRLLSDRFSAERPKGSFSTLEIQRTEQGDSAMYLCASSLSDRGSSEAFFGQGTRLTVV.

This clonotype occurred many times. The CDR3 sequence: CASSRLDEAFF. The CDR3 bases are TGTGCCAGCAGCCGCCTGGATGAAGCTTTCTTT. The J gene is TRBJ1-1, the V gene TRBV3-1; D ambiguous. CDR3 length: 11 amino acids. Trimming removed 4 bases at V and 7 bases at J, with 7 bases between. Germline lookup yields CDR1 LGHDT and CDR2 YNNKEL (reference sequence).

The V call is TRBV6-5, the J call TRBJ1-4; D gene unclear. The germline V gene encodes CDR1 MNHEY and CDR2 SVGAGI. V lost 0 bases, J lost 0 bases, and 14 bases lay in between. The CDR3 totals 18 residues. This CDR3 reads CASSYSIGLPPTNEKLFF. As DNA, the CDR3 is TGTGCCAGCAGTTACTCGATAGGGCTACCTCCAACTAATGAAAAACTGTTTTTT.